These 10 T cell receptor beta chains share one sample of origin, sequenced in a study of blood T cells in healthy people across ages. The authors ran a second PCR of about 6 to 12 cycles using a sample-barcoded 5' primer and a J-beta primer mix. TCRdb ran MiXCR on the 5' RACE reads and lists one entry per CDR3 protein. Seen here are some 760,000 distinct CDR3 sequences, approximately 25% observed once, and the top ten hold more than 8%. The sample also formed part of further work on T cells of mothers and their children.

Sequenced input: blood. These receptors were collected from a boy aged 10-17 years in good health.

Turning to this clonotype: An end of the junction does not agree with germline; a read error may underlie this. DNA of the CDR3: TGTGCCAGCAGCCCCGGGACGACGTACGAGCAGTGCTTC. Translation: CASSPGTTYEQCF. This chain connects TRBV7-9 to TRBJ2-7; perhaps D is TRBD1 or TRBD2 (5 bases each). Germline-derived CDR1 and CDR2 are SEHNR and FQNEAQ (reference sequence). The CDR3 runs to 13 residues.

The chain is built from TRBV29-1 and TRBJ2-1; possibly TRBD1 for D (5 bases). The DNA end favors TRBJ2-5, so the J call may be wrong. The length of the CDR3 is 13 residues. Germline values: CDR1 SQVTM, CDR2 ANQGSEA. Here the CDR3 reads CSVDQAEGATQYF. The CDR3 nucleotides are TGCAGCGTTGACCAGGCAGAAGGGGCGACCCAGTACTTC.

This clonotype was seen more than once but under ten times. The rearrangement uses TRBV20-1 and TRBJ2-1; unclear D gene. The CDR3 length is 11 residues. Per the germline V gene, CDR1 is DFQATT and CDR2 is SNEGSKA (reference sequence). Trimming left V 6 bases short and J 6 bases short, with 9 bases between. DNA of the CDR3: TGCAGTGCCGACAAGTCCAATGAGCAGTTCTTC. It codes for CSADKSNEQFF.

The chain recombines TRBV7-9 with TRBJ2-5; no definite D call. CDR1 and CDR2 (germline): SEHNR, FQNEAQ (reference sequence). CDR3 length: 16 residues. V was cut by 0 bases and J by 1 base, with 12 bases left in between. The CDR3: CASSLANRALQETQYF. CDR3 DNA: TGTGCCAGCAGCTTAGCAAACCGGGCCCTCCAAGAGACCCAGTACTTC.

V is TRBV11-1 and J is TRBJ1-3; D remains ambiguous. The length of the CDR3 is 15 residues. CDR1 SGHAT and CDR2 FQDESV come from the germline V gene (reference sequence). The V end lost 4 bases, the J end lost 0 bases, and 10 bases lay between the germline ends. The CDR3 coding sequence is TGTGCCAGCAGCTCAACTGATTACTCTGGAAACACCATATATTTT. Encoded protein: CASSSTDYSGNTIYF.

The gene calls are TRBV15 and TRBJ2-1, with a tentative D call TRBD1 (6 bases). CDR1 and CDR2 (germline): LNHNV, YYDKDF (reference sequence). CDR3 length equals 17 residues. The V and J ends lost 1 base and 4 bases respectively, with 17 bases between them. The CDR3 loop is CATSRVWGTSIYNEQFF. The CDR3 DNA is TGTGCCACCAGCAGAGTGTGGGGGACATCAATTTACAATGAGCAGTTCTTC.

This clonotype has only a few counts. The chain is built from TRBV7-2 and TRBJ1-1; D possibly corresponds to TRBD1 (6 bases). The CDR3 is made up of 14 amino acids. Trimming took 3 bases from V and 1 from J, leaving 9 bases between them. The germline CDR1 and CDR2 sequences are SGHTA and FQGNSA. CDR3 region: CASSFTRGNTEAFF. DNA for the CDR3: TGTGCCAGCAGCTTTACCAGGGGGAACACTGAAGCTTTCTTT. The full variable domain, with the rest looked up from reference TRBV7-2 and TRBJ1-1, is GAGVSQSPSNKVTEKGKDVELRCDPISGHTALYWYRQSLGQGLEFLIYFQGNSAPDKSGLPSDRFSAERTGGSVSTLTIQRTQQEDSAVYLCASSFTRGNTEAFFGQGTRLTVV.

The chain recombines TRBV20-1 with TRBJ2-3; 11 nucleotides match TRBD2. Germline CDR1 is DFQATT and CDR2 is SNEGSKA (reference sequence). Unmatched junction bases numbered 8, after V lost 6 bases and J lost 6 bases. The CDR3 totals 14 residues. CDR3 DNA: TGCAGTGCAATAGCGGGAGGGCCGTCGGATACGCAGTATTTT. Translating gives CSAIAGGPSDTQYF.

In this sample, this clonotype turned up a few times. CDR3 amino acids: CASSSGQGADEQYF. CDR3 sequence (DNA): TGTGCCAGCAGTTCGGGACAGGGGGCAGACGAGCAGTACTTC. This rearrangement joins TRBV28 to TRBJ2-5, with 12 bases lining up with TRBD1. The J call is doubtful: the DNA matches TRBJ2-7 better. CDR1 is MDHEN and CDR2 is SYDVKM in the germline V gene. The CDR3 length is 14 residues.

This clonotype has just a few counts. The gene calls are TRBV29-1 and TRBJ1-2; a possible D gene is TRBD1 (5 bases). The CDR3 extends over 11 amino acids. V was pared by 7 bases and J by 4 bases, with 10 bases between. Germline CDR1 SQVTM, CDR2 ANQGSEA. This CDR3 is CSDDSGYGYTF. In DNA, the CDR3 is TGCAGCGACGACAGTGGCTATGGCTACACCTTC.